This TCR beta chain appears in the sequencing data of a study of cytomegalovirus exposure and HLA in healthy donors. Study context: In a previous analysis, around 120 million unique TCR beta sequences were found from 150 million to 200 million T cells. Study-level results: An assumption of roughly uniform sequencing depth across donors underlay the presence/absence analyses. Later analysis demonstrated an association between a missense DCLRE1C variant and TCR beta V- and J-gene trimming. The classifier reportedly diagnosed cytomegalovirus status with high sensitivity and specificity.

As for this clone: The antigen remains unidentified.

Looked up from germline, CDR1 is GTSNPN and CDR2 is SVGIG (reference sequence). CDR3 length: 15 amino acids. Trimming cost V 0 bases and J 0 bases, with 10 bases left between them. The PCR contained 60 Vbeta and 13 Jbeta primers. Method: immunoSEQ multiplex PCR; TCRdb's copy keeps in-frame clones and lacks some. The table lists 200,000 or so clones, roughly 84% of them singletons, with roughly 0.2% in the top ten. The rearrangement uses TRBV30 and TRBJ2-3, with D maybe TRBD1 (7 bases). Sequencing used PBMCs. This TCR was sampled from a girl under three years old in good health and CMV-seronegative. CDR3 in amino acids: CAWSVQGTSTDTQYF. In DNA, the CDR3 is TGTGCCTGGAGTGTACAGGGGACTAGCACAGATACGCAGTATTTT.